Below, 24 T cell receptor beta chains from the same sample are listed, as sequenced in a study of T-cell reconstitution after alpha-beta-depleted transplantation in children (dated by TCRdb to 2016 to 2017). The library was produced with PCR. TCRdb names Illumina HiSeq 2500 as the instrument used. TCR library preparation used molecular barcoding, with unique molecular identifiers applied to normalize quantification of the TCRbeta repertoire. TCRdb took the public reads, trimmed them with fastp at Q25, ran MiXCR for clone calling and kept in-frame beta chains. Here each entry gathers all rows of one CDR3 protein and keeps the most common genes and DNA. Recorded for this sample are just over 350,000 distinct CDR3 sequences; 13% of them occurred a single time. The biggest ten clones account for around 4% of the sample. Source: PBMCs, taken from the stem cell graft. The receptors derive from a human donor who donated a stem cell graft to a child with Fanconi anemia.

This clonotype appeared many times. This chain links TRBV7-9 with TRBJ2-5, with D perhaps TRBD1 (6 bases). Germline-derived CDR1 and CDR2 are SEHNR and FQNEAQ (reference sequence). The CDR3 is made up of 14 amino acids. V lost 5 bases and J lost 1, with 11 bases in between. CDR3 DNA: TGTGCCAGCAGCAAGACAGGAGCCCAAGAGACCCAGTACTTC. This sequence encodes CASSKTGAQETQYF. The variable domain in full, completed from reference TRBV7-9 and TRBJ2-5, reads DTGVSQNPRHKITKRGQNVTFRCDPISEHNRLYWYRQTLGQGPEFLTYFQNEAQLEKSRLLSDRFSAERPKGSFSTLEIQRTEQGDSAMYLCASSKTGAQETQYFGPGTRLLVL.

This clonotype was seen more than once but under ten times. The V and J genes are TRBV12-3 or TRBV12-4 and TRBJ1-1, with TRBD1 identical over 9 bases. This CDR3 comprises 16 residues. The V segment lost 4 bases and the J segment 3 bases; nucleotides outside the gene matches: 9. The CDR3 coding sequence is TGTGCCAGCAGTTCAACACCGGGACAGGGTGACACTGAAGCTTTCTTT. It encodes CASSSTPGQGDTEAFF.

This chain connects TRBV29-1 to TRBJ1-2; D is possibly TRBD1 (6 bases). This CDR3 has 13 residues. From germline, CDR1 is SQVTM and CDR2 ANQGSEA. CDR3 coding DNA: TGCAGTACTGACGCAGGGGCTCGGAGAGGCTACACCTTC. It is translated as CSTDAGARRGYTF.

This clonotype has more than one count but fewer than ten. The chain uses TRBV2 and TRBJ1-1; D uncertain. Trimming shortened V by 7 bases and J by 3 bases, and 15 bases separated the two germline ends. The CDR3 consists of 14 residues. Germline V gene sequence: CDR1 SNHLY, CDR2 FYNNEI. CDR3 loop: CASIWRAGDTEAFF. The CDR3 nucleotides read TGTGCCAGCATTTGGCGGGCCGGGGACACTGAAGCTTTCTTT.

The chain combines TRBV4-3 with TRBJ1-4; TRBD1 matches 10 bases. CDR3 length equals 15 residues. The ends lost 3 bases at V and 7 bases at J; junction bases unmatched: 5. Germline assignment: CDR1 LGHNA and CDR2 YSLEER. The CDR3 is CASSQNGQGGEKLFF. CDR3 nucleotide sequence: TGCGCCAGCAGCCAGAACGGACAGGGGGGTGAAAAACTGTTTTTT.

The chain has TRBV5-1 and TRBJ1-1, with no clear D. In germline, CDR1 is SGHRS, CDR2 YFSETQ. CDR3 length: 12 amino acids. V was clipped by 0 bases and J by 7 bases, with 7 bases between them. CDR3 nucleotides: TGCGCCAGCAGCTTGGGGTGGGGTGAAGCTTTCTTT. Amino acid sequence: CASSLGWGEAFF.

The chain couples TRBV5-1 to TRBJ1-2, with D perhaps TRBD1 (6 bases). Germline V gives CDR1 SGHRS, CDR2 YFSETQ. Between the trimmed V and J ends, which lost 0 bases and 14 bases, there was a span of 17 bases. This CDR3 has 13 amino acids. The CDR3 spells CASSLAGHHLETF. DNA for the CDR3: TGCGCCAGCAGCTTGGCGGGACACCATTTAGAGACCTTC.

This clonotype has a handful of counts. This chain links TRBV20-1 with TRBJ1-6; perhaps TRBD1 as D (5 bases). CDR1 and CDR2 from the germline V gene are DFQATT and SNEGSKA (reference sequence). The CDR3 covers 14 residues. Trimming stripped 3 bases from V and 6 bases from J, with 12 bases between. CDR3 DNA sequence: TGCAGTGCTAGCAGGGAGGAGCGTAATTCACCCCTCCACTTT. Translating gives CSASREERNSPLHF.

This clonotype has ten or more counts. The chain joins TRBV5-1 to TRBJ2-7; D gene unclear. The germline CDR1 and CDR2 sequences are SGHRS and YFSETQ. The CDR3 totals 12 residues. V was pared by 4 bases and J by 2 bases, with 7 bases between. CDR3 loop: CASSPGAYEQYF. As DNA, the CDR3 is TGCGCCAGCAGCCCCGGAGCCTACGAGCAGTACTTC.

This clonotype was seen more than once but under ten times. CDR3 nucleotide sequence: TGTGCCAGCAGTTACTCGGACAGGGGCACAGATACGCAGTATTTT. This translates into CASSYSDRGTDTQYF. V and J are TRBV6-2 or TRBV6-3 and TRBJ2-3; TRBD1 aligns across 8 bases. This CDR3 has 15 amino acids. J was trimmed by 1 base and V by 0 bases; bases with no gene match: 0. From germline, CDR1 is MNHEY and CDR2 SVGEGT.

The chain employs TRBV7-8 and TRBJ2-3, with 9 positions matching TRBD2. J gave up 2 bases and V 1 base, and 10 bases lay outside the gene matches. The V gene's germline CDR1 is SGHVS and CDR2 FQNEAQ. This CDR3 spans 18 amino acids. The CDR3 reads CASSLVSLAGRFTDTQYF. Here the CDR3 DNA reads TGTGCCAGCAGCTTAGTAAGCCTAGCGGGGCGATTCACAGATACGCAGTATTTT.

This clonotype was counted between two and nine times. J is TRBJ2-1 and V is TRBV20-1; possibly TRBD2 for D (5 bases). CDR3 length: 11 residues. CDR1 DFQATT and CDR2 SNEGSKA come from the germline V gene (reference sequence). V was clipped by 6 bases and J by 7 bases, with 10 bases between them. The CDR3 DNA follows: TGCAGTGCCATTACTAGTAATGAGCAGTTCTTC. Translation gives CSAITSNEQFF.

This clonotype was seen ten or more times. This sequence joins TRBV5-4 and TRBJ1-2; D is perhaps TRBD1 (5 bases). This CDR3 comprises 13 residues. Germline CDR1 reads SGHNT; CDR2 reads YYREEE (reference sequence). V lost 3 bases, J lost 7 bases, and 13 bases lay in between. In nucleotides, the CDR3 is TGTGCCAGCAGCTCCGTGGGGGATGGTGGCTACACCTTC. This gives the protein CASSSVGDGGYTF. Based on the CDR3 plus reference TRBV5-4 and TRBJ1-2, the full variable domain is ETGVTQSPTHLIKTRGQQVTLRCSSQSGHNTVSWYQQALGQGPQFIFQYYREEENGRGNFPPRFSGLQFPNYSSELNVNALELDDSALYLCASSSVGDGGYTFGSGTRLTVV.

This clonotype appeared a few times. This chain joins TRBV14 and TRBJ1-1; maybe TRBD1 (5 bases). The V end was cut by 2 bases, the J end by 0 bases, with 13 bases between. Germline V gene lookup returns CDR1 SGHDN and CDR2 FVKESK. CDR3 length equals 16 residues. CDR3 bases: TGTGCCAGCAGCCAAAGGGGACTACACATGAACACTGAAGCTTTCTTT. As protein: CASSQRGLHMNTEAFF.

The chain carries TRBV20-1 and TRBJ1-2, with a tentative D call TRBD1 (5 bases). V was cut by 7 bases and J by 7 bases, with 13 bases left in between. The CDR3 contains 11 residues. Germline CDR1 reads DFQATT; CDR2 reads SNEGSKA (reference sequence). The CDR3 sequence is CSVRVDLGYTF. As DNA, the CDR3 is TGCAGTGTCAGGGTAGACCTTGGCTACACCTTC.

The chain combines TRBV20-1 with TRBJ2-2; D is ambiguous. The V gene's germline CDR1 is DFQATT and CDR2 SNEGSKA (reference sequence). CDR3 length equals 14 residues. Trimming cost V 2 bases and J 2 bases, with 9 bases left between them. CDR3 sequence: CSARSPYNTGELFF. The CDR3 DNA is TGCAGTGCTAGAAGTCCCTATAACACCGGGGAGCTGTTTTTT.

The chain joins TRBV6-1 to TRBJ2-2; the D gene is possibly TRBD2 (7 bases). The ends were cut back, 6 bases at V and 7 bases at J, with 21 bases in the middle. Germline CDR1 and CDR2: MNHNS and SASEGT. The CDR3 totals 16 residues. The CDR3 here is CASSPRGGAPLGELFF. CDR3 DNA sequence: TGTGCCAGCAGCCCGAGGGGGGGGGCCCCTCTCGGGGAGCTGTTTTTT.

This clonotype was seen a handful of times. The chain uses TRBV9 and TRBJ1-5; D gene unclear. This CDR3 is 13 amino acids long. The ends were cut back, 4 bases at V and 4 bases at J, with 9 bases in the middle. The germline gives CDR1 SGDLS, CDR2 YYNGEE. CDR3 DNA sequence: TGTGCCAGCAGCTCTAGAGCGAATCAGCCCCAGCATTTT. Translating it yields CASSSRANQPQHF.

This clonotype was seen repeatedly, ten times or more. The CDR3 region has the DNA TGTGCCAGCAGTAATCCGGGACAGGGGGCAGATACGCAGTATTTT. It codes for CASSNPGQGADTQYF. The gene calls are TRBV28 and TRBJ2-3; 11 bases line up with TRBD1. The ends lost 5 bases at V and 4 bases at J; junction bases unmatched: 5. The CDR3 length is 15 residues. From germline, CDR1 is MDHEN and CDR2 SYDVKM. Full variable domain (remainder filled in from reference TRBV28 and TRBJ2-3): DVKVTQSSRYLVKRTGEKVFLECVQDMDHENMFWYRQDPGLGLRLIYFSYDVKMKEKGDIPEGYSVSREKKERFSLILESASTNQTSMYLCASSNPGQGADTQYFGPGTRLTVL.

The table lists this clonotype with many counts. The CDR3 DNA is TGCAGTGCTAGAGATCTCAGGACAGACCAAGCTTTCTTT. Translating gives CSARDLRTDQAFF. This chain links TRBV20-1 with TRBJ1-1, with D possibly being TRBD1 (6 bases). Germline CDR1 DFQATT, CDR2 SNEGSKA (reference sequence). Trimming took off 0 bases at V and 9 bases at J, with 14 bases between the two ends. CDR3 size: 13 residues.

This clonotype was seen a few times. The V gene is TRBV20-1, the J gene TRBJ1-6; D remains unclear. Trimming stripped 2 bases from V and 7 bases from J, with 12 bases between. The CDR3 runs to 14 residues. Germline V gene sequence: CDR1 DFQATT, CDR2 SNEGSKA (reference sequence). The CDR3 bases are TGCAGTGCTAGAAGAGTCCCGAGAAATTCACCCCTCCACTTT. This gives the protein CSARRVPRNSPLHF.

This chain links TRBV10-3 with TRBJ2-2; 7 nucleotides line up with TRBD2. The germline V gene has CDR1 ENHRY and CDR2 SYGVKD. This CDR3 region has 14 residues. V lost 6 bases, J lost 4 bases, and 5 bases stayed unmatched. CDR3 protein: CAIRPGGATGELFF. The CDR3 DNA reads as TGTGCCATCAGACCGGGGGGAGCCACCGGGGAGCTGTTTTTT.

The table lists this clonotype with a few counts. The chain recombines TRBV5-1 with TRBJ2-1; D might be TRBD2 (5 bases). V lost 6 bases and J lost 0, with 13 bases in between. This CDR3 spans 15 amino acids. CDR1 SGHRS and CDR2 YFSETQ come from the germline V gene. The chain's CDR3 is CASNSGGGSYNEQFF. The CDR3 DNA reads as TGCGCCAGCAACTCAGGAGGCGGCTCCTACAATGAGCAGTTCTTC.

This clonotype was counted only a few times. CDR3 sequence reads: CASSPNAGTYNEQFF. CDR3 DNA sequence: TGTGCCAGCAGCCCGAACGCAGGGACCTACAATGAGCAGTTCTTC. The chain combines TRBV9 with TRBJ2-1; a possible D gene is TRBD1 (5 bases). This CDR3 has 15 amino acids. Deletions cut 4 bases from V and 2 bases from J, with 13 bases between. Looked up from germline, CDR1 is SGDLS and CDR2 is YYNGEE.